The clone carrying this T cell receptor (beta chain) was recorded a few times. A read error may be the cause here, since a much bigger clone is one base away. 5'RACE generated cDNA with 10-nucleotide random UMIs. TCRdb ran MiXCR on the 5' RACE reads and lists one entry per CDR3 protein. The data hold about 74,000 distinct CDR3 sequences, with 5.2% observed a single time. Trimming took off 0 bases at V and 5 bases at J, with 17 bases between the two ends. Germline lookup yields CDR1 LGHNA and CDR2 YNFKEQ. CDR3 size: 17 residues. The data are from a study of neurological immune-mediated disorders. The chain uses TRBV4-2 and TRBJ2-1, with D perhaps matching TRBD2 (6 bases). This sequence originates from a man younger than 35 with multiple sclerosis. The sequencing input was PBMCs. This CDR3 reads CASSQEVRRIADNEQFF. DNA for the CDR3: TGTGCCAGCAGCCAAGAAGTACGTCGGATAGCGGACAATGAGCAGTTCTTC.